This TCR beta chain was captured in a study of response to subunit inactivated influenza vaccine. Germline-derived CDR1 and CDR2 are SGHVS and FQNEAQ. V shed 5 bases and J shed 8 bases, with 19 bases lying between them. This CDR3 is built from 15 residues. TCRdb independently ran MiXCR on the RT-PCR reads; one entry per CDR3 protein. The repertoire holds fewer than 250,000 distinct CDR3 sequences, with roughly 14% as singletons. Study-wide findings and caveats: Each seasonal flu vaccination may recruit only limited new T cells, authors suggested.

Concerning this clonotype itself: What it binds is unknown.

Sequenced here: CD8+ T cells sorted from PBMCs, sampled 5 to 6 days after vaccination. The TCR comes from a man in his fifties or sixties who received an inactivated influenza vaccine. The chain employs TRBV7-8 and TRBJ2-1, with D unclear. The CDR3 here is CASSVNPARWDEQFF. For the CDR3, the DNA is TGTGCCAGCAGCGTAAACCCCGCACGGTGGGATGAGCAGTTCTTC.